This T cell receptor beta chain emerged from a study of metastatic and nonmetastatic thyroid tumors (TCRdb year 2020). For context, the study as a whole: The researchers compared repertoires between peripheral blood samples and tumor or nodule tissue samples from patients with malignant or benign thyroid disease. Overall results and qualifications from the work: In both blood and tumor samples, malignant tumors were reported to have significantly higher TCR beta diversity than benign nodules.

A word on this clone: The antigen this receptor binds is unknown. One base away there is no much larger clone; base qualities are not given.

None of the patients had been given any treatment before thyroid surgery. Using T-cell receptor beta sequencing, the study looked back at clinical samples from patients collected from the early 2010s to the late 2010s. Preparation of the library involved PCR. Reads for this sample came from an Illumina HiSeq 4000. High-throughput sequencing was used to profile the TCR beta-chain CDR3 region of each patient. The paper's data handling went like this. Drawing on CDR3 differences between clinicopathological groups, the researchers built a classifier meant to tell apart patients with distant-metastatic papillary thyroid cancer. The Shannon index was used to assess repertoire diversity, and the Morisita-Horn index was used to assess tumor-blood repertoire similarity. In-frame beta chains were kept once TCRdb had trimmed the public reads at Q25 with fastp and called clones with MiXCR. TCRdb, rather than the study authors, made the V and J calls. For this sample there are 15,000 or so clones; 20% to 30% appear just once. Jointly, the top ten make up approximately 8% of the sample.

V has 3 bases trimmed and J has 4 bases trimmed; junction bases matching no gene number 8. The CDR3 holds 16 amino acids from the cysteine to the phenylalanine. The entry retains the CDR3 DNA only, 48 bases that are in frame from base 1. The germline V gene gives CDR1 as MDHEN and CDR2 as SYDVKM. The sequence was obtained from a female donor with papillary thyroid cancer or a benign thyroid nodule (not recorded which). Some clones in this sample may be carry-over from other donors' samples. The chain uses TRBV28 and TRBJ2-7; 11 central bases correspond to TRBD2. Sequencing input: tumor tissue. This receptor has the CDR3 CASSFGGLAGAYEQYF. The nucleotide sequence reads TGTGCCAGCAGTTTTGGCGGACTAGCGGGCGCATACGAGCAGTACTTC.